Each of the 30 T cell receptor beta chains below was sequenced from the same sample in a study of read filtering for tumor transcriptome and immune sequencing. The library was built from approximately 400 ng RNA with molecular barcoded adaptors for alpha/delta and beta/gamma chains. One entry per CDR3 protein, called by TCRdb with MiXCR from the reads. The table shows about 41,000 distinct CDR3 sequences, with around an eighth occurring only once. The sequenced material came from a population of CD138-negative cells sorted from bone marrow. These receptors came from a donor aged 40 or older with multiple myeloma.

This clonotype has only one observation. This chain connects TRBV5-4 to TRBJ2-5, with 13 bases matching TRBD2. Germline lookup yields CDR1 SGHNT and CDR2 YYREEE (reference sequence). This CDR3 has 16 amino acids. V lost 0 bases to trimming and J lost 5 bases; unmatched junction nucleotides: 4. The CDR3 sequence is CASSLEGLAGAETQYF. CDR3 sequence (DNA): TGTGCCAGCAGCTTGGAAGGACTAGCGGGAGCGGAGACCCAGTACTTC.

Ten or more counts support this clonotype. The chain has TRBV4-1 and TRBJ2-5; no reliable D call. This CDR3 is 15 amino acids long. The V end lost 0 bases, the J end lost 1 base, and 9 bases lay between the germline ends. CDR1 is MGHRA and CDR2 is YSYEKL in the germline V gene. In DNA form, the CDR3 reads TGCGCCAGCAGCCAAGATGGGCGCCTCCAAGAGACCCAGTACTTC. This gives the protein CASSQDGRLQETQYF.

This clonotype was observed many times. The chain combines TRBV20-1 with TRBJ1-5; 7 bases agree with TRBD1. The V segment lost 5 bases and the J segment 4 bases; nucleotides outside the gene matches: 8. This CDR3 spans 14 amino acids. The V gene's germline CDR1 is DFQATT and CDR2 SNEGSKA (reference sequence). This CDR3 reads CSALGQDRNQPQHF. In nucleotides, the CDR3 is TGCAGTGCTTTAGGACAGGATCGGAATCAGCCCCAGCATTTT.

This clonotype has ten or more counts. The V call is TRBV5-1, the J call TRBJ2-3, with TRBD2 identical over 9 bases. The CDR3 totals 19 residues. The V gene's germline CDR1 is SGHRS and CDR2 YFSETQ. V shed 0 bases and J 4 bases; nucleotides not matched to a gene: 15. The CDR3 coding sequence is TGCGCCAGCAGCTTGGCAGTCCCCGTCCGCGGGAGGGCCGCAGATACGCAGTATTTT. This gives the protein CASSLAVPVRGRAADTQYF.

This clonotype appeared many times. The gene calls are TRBV28 and TRBJ1-1; no firm D call. The CDR3 totals 15 residues. V was cut by 7 bases and J by 0 bases, with 15 bases left in between. Looked up from germline, CDR1 is MDHEN and CDR2 is SYDVKM. CDR3 sequence: CASTKAGRMNTEAFF. The CDR3 DNA sequence: TGTGCCAGCACAAAAGCGGGCAGAATGAACACTGAAGCTTTCTTT.

This clonotype was seen many times. The chain carries TRBV4-3 and TRBJ2-7, with D possibly being TRBD1 (6 bases). This CDR3 is 15 amino acids long. The V gene lost 4 bases and the J gene lost 0 bases, with 13 bases spanning the gap. CDR1 LGHNA and CDR2 YSLEER come from the germline V gene. The DNA of the CDR3 is TGCGCCAGCAGCCGGCCTCGAGGGGGCTCCTACGAGCAGTACTTC. Translation gives CASSRPRGGSYEQYF.

This clonotype was counted many times. A read error may explain this, as a much larger clone is one base away. The rearrangement uses TRBV20-1 and TRBJ2-1; 8 bases are shared with TRBD2. Germline loops: CDR1 DFQATT, CDR2 SNEGSKA (reference sequence). The CDR3 extends over 16 amino acids. The CDR3 spells CSARAAGGRLRNGQFF. CDR3 nucleotides: TGCAGTGCTAGAGCGGCGGGGGGAAGATTACGAAATGGGCAGTTCTTC.

This clonotype was detected ten times or more. The chain links TRBV19 to TRBJ2-3; 11 bases line up with TRBD2. The junction had 4 bases not matched to a gene; V was cut back by 6 bases and J by 2 bases. Per the germline V gene, CDR1 is LNHDA and CDR2 is SQIVND (reference sequence). The CDR3 loop spans 15 amino acids. The CDR3 region has the DNA TGTGCCAGTAGGATGACTAGCGGGACCACAGATACGCAGTATTTT. Translating gives CASRMTSGTTDTQYF.

On this clonotype: A much larger clone lies a single base off, so this may be a read error. CDR3 sequence reads: CSVSSGQQKFYGYTF. The CDR3 DNA reads as TGCAGCGTTTCATCTGGACAGCAAAAGTTCTATGGCTACACCTTC. The rearrangement links TRBV29-1 to TRBJ1-2, with D possibly being TRBD1 (6 bases). Trimming took 5 bases from V and 4 from J, leaving 20 bases between them. Germline CDR1 SQVTM, CDR2 ANQGSEA. The CDR3 totals 15 residues.

This clonotype was detected only a few times. Given a much more abundant clone one base away, this may be a read error. This chain links TRBV7-2 with TRBJ2-1; 11 positions agree with TRBD2. The CDR3 totals 14 residues. CDR1 and CDR2 from the germline V gene are SGHTA and FQGNSA. The CDR3 spells CAGSLVGLAVEQFF. The CDR3 DNA reads as TGTGCCGGCAGCTTAGTGGGACTAGCGGTTGAGCAGTTCTTC.

This clonotype was counted many times. V and J are TRBV13 and TRBJ2-3; D assignment may be TRBD1 or TRBD2 (5 bases each). Trimming pared 3 bases from V and 2 bases from J, leaving 12 bases between. CDR3 length: 15 residues. Germline assignment: CDR1 PRHDT and CDR2 FYEKMQ (reference sequence). The CDR3 loop is CASSFGGDLTDTQYF. CDR3 sequence (DNA): TGTGCCAGCAGCTTTGGGGGAGACCTCACAGATACGCAGTATTTT.

This clonotype was found a few times. This chain joins TRBV7-9 and TRBJ2-7, with a tentative D call TRBD1 (5 bases). The germline gives CDR1 SEHNR, CDR2 FQNEAQ (reference sequence). The germline V and J ends were trimmed by 4 bases and 1 base, with 8 bases remaining between them. CDR3 length equals 13 residues. CDR3 DNA sequence: TGTGCCAGCAGCTCCTGGACATCCTACGAGCAGTACTTC. This codes for CASSSWTSYEQYF.

This clonotype was recorded at least ten times. This rearrangement joins TRBV5-6 to TRBJ1-1; D possibly corresponds to TRBD1 (5 bases). This CDR3 comprises 12 residues. V lost 2 bases, J lost 11 bases, and 13 bases lay in between. Germline V CDR1 and CDR2: SGHDT, YYEEEE. CDR3 amino acids: CASSLRGRAAFF. The DNA of the CDR3 is TGTGCCAGCAGCTTAAGGGGCAGGGCTGCTTTCTTT.

V gene TRBV29-1 combines with J gene TRBJ1-2; D is unclear. The CDR3 runs to 13 residues. Germline V gene lookup returns CDR1 SQVTM and CDR2 ANQGSEA. V lost 0 bases to trimming and J lost 6 bases, with 11 bases between them. As DNA, the CDR3 is TGCAGCGTTGAAGATCAGGACGTGCATGGCTACACCTTC. Translated, it gives CSVEDQDVHGYTF.

The sample holds many counts of this clonotype. The rearrangement uses TRBV6-2 or TRBV6-3 and TRBJ2-1; TRBD2 matches 7 bases. The junction had 14 bases not matched to a gene; V was cut back by 7 bases and J by 8 bases. CDR1 and CDR2 (germline): MNHEY, SVGEGT. The CDR3 loop spans 15 amino acids. The CDR3 DNA follows: TGTGCCAGCACCCCGGGGGGAGCCGCCGAAGATGAGCAGTTCTTC. Protein: CASTPGGAAEDEQFF.

A note on this clonotype: A much larger clone sits a single nucleotide away, making a read error possible. V usage is TRBV5-4 and J usage is TRBJ2-2; TRBD2 matches at 13 bases. CDR1 is SGHNT, CDR2 YYREEE, per germline (reference sequence). This CDR3 has 15 amino acids. Here the CDR3 DNA reads TGTGCCAGCAGCTGGACTAGCGGGGGCACCGGGGAGCCGTTTTTT. Its translation is CASSWTSGGTGEPFF.

This clonotype was picked up many times. The chain employs TRBV7-3 and TRBJ2-5; the match to TRBD2 covers 10 bases. The junction had 4 bases not matched to a gene; V was cut back by 5 bases and J by 4 bases. CDR3 length: 14 amino acids. From germline, CDR1 is SGHTA and CDR2 FQGTGA. CDR3 protein: CASSPSGSGETQYF. CDR3 DNA: TGTGCCAGCAGCCCTAGCGGGAGCGGAGAGACCCAGTACTTC.

This clonotype appeared many times. This chain connects TRBV11-3 to TRBJ2-1; 8 positions agree with TRBD2. The germline V gene encodes CDR1 SGHNT and CDR2 YENEEA. V dropped 5 bases and J dropped 3; count of bases not matched to a gene: 9. The CDR3 sequence is 16 residues long. In DNA form, the CDR3 reads TGTGCCAGCAGCCCCCGTGGTAGCGGGAACTACAATGAGCAGTTCTTC. It specifies CASSPRGSGNYNEQFF.

This clonotype appeared many times. The V call is TRBV19, the J call TRBJ2-1; no definite D call. V dropped 2 bases and J dropped 3 bases, with 5 bases sitting between them. CDR3 length: 13 residues. Looked up from germline, CDR1 is LNHDA and CDR2 is SQIVND (reference sequence). CDR3: CASSIHNYNEQFF. The CDR3 region has the DNA TGTGCCAGTAGTATACACAACTACAATGAGCAGTTCTTC.

The sample holds many counts of this clonotype. This chain links TRBV24-1 with TRBJ2-1; no definite D call. CDR3 length equals 14 residues. Trimming left V 2 bases short and J 3 bases short, with 7 bases between. Germline V lookup: CDR1 KGHDR, CDR2 SFDVKD. The CDR3 loop reads CATSDWNNYNEQFF. CDR3 DNA: TGTGCCACCAGTGATTGGAATAACTACAATGAGCAGTTCTTC.

This clonotype was recorded many times. This sequence joins TRBV20-1 and TRBJ1-4, with D hard to call. Germline CDR1 reads DFQATT; CDR2 reads SNEGSKA (reference sequence). The CDR3 loop spans 13 amino acids. With 3 bases removed from V and 3 bases from J, the gap between germline ends came to 8 bases. CDR3 nucleotide sequence: TGCAGTGCTAGGGGCGGCCCTAATGAAAAACTGTTTTTT. It is translated as CSARGGPNEKLFF.

This clonotype was recorded many times. In DNA form, the CDR3 reads TGCAGTGCTAGACGCGGGGCTGAAGAGACCCAGTACTTC. Protein: CSARRGAEETQYF. V is TRBV20-1 and J is TRBJ2-5, with D perhaps matching TRBD2 (6 bases). Looked up from germline, CDR1 is DFQATT and CDR2 is SNEGSKA (reference sequence). The CDR3 extends over 13 amino acids. V lost 2 bases to trimming and J lost 3 bases, with 10 bases between them.

Only a few counts were recorded for this clonotype. It may be a read error: a sequence one base away is much more abundant. The chain uses TRBV20-1 and TRBJ1-2; 7 bases map to TRBD1. The CDR3 extends over 18 amino acids. The germline V gene encodes CDR1 DFQATT and CDR2 SNEGSKA (reference sequence). J gave up 0 bases and V 0 bases, and 13 bases lay outside the gene matches. This CDR3 is CSARDYQTGLLANYGYTF. The CDR3 region has the DNA TGCAGTGCTAGAGATTATCAGACAGGGTTACTGGCTAACTATGGCTACACCTTC.

This clonotype appeared many times. The genes are TRBV18 and TRBJ2-1, with D perhaps TRBD2 (6 bases). The germline CDR1 and CDR2 sequences are KGHSH and LQKENI. The CDR3 covers 15 residues. Trimming took 3 bases from V and 2 from J, leaving 11 bases between them. The CDR3 DNA reads as TGTGCCAGCTCACCGACTAGTTCCCCCTACAATGAGCAGTTCTTC. The encoded protein is CASSPTSSPYNEQFF.

This clonotype was picked up many times. The genes are TRBV27 and TRBJ2-7; possibly TRBD2 for D (6 bases). The CDR3 length is 14 residues. V lost 4 bases and J lost 2, with 12 bases in between. Per the germline V gene, CDR1 is MNHEY and CDR2 is SMNVEV (reference sequence). DNA for the CDR3: TGTGCCAGCAGTTCCCGGGACTCCGCCTACGAGCAGTACTTC. This gives the protein CASSSRDSAYEQYF.

This clonotype was recorded many times. In nucleotides, the CDR3 is TGTGCCAGCAGGGGAACTAGCGGGAGGGCCGGGGGGAGGCCCTACAATGAGCAGTTCTTC. This encodes CASRGTSGRAGGRPYNEQFF. This chain joins TRBV6-2 or TRBV6-3 and TRBJ2-1; 13 bases line up with TRBD2. J lost 2 bases, V lost 6 bases, and 16 bases had no gene match. This CDR3 spans 20 amino acids. Germline-derived CDR1 and CDR2 are MNHEY and SVGEGT.

This clonotype was seen many times. CDR3 coding DNA: TGTGCCAGCAGCTTAGGGCTAGCGGATTACAATGAGCAGTTCTTC. Amino acids: CASSLGLADYNEQFF. The chain couples TRBV7-3 to TRBJ2-1; 7 nucleotides match TRBD2. Looked up from germline, CDR1 is SGHTA and CDR2 is FQGTGA. The CDR3 loop spans 15 amino acids. V was pared by 2 bases and J by 4 bases, with 5 bases of the junction left unmatched.

Turning to this clonotype: Lacking the conserved final phenylalanine or tryptophan, this CDR3 likely reflects a read error. The rearrangement links TRBV20-1 to TRBJ2-1, with 10 bases fitting TRBD1. The CDR3 runs 15 residues. The V gene end was trimmed by 3 bases and the J gene end by 7 bases; junction bases not matched to a gene: 9. From germline, CDR1 is DFQATT and CDR2 SNEGSKA (reference sequence). The CDR3: CSASPWTGGRNEQFS. The CDR3 region has the DNA TGCAGTGCTAGCCCCTGGACAGGGGGGAGGAATGAGCAGTTCTCC.

The table lists this clonotype with many counts. The chain uses TRBV27 and TRBJ2-6; the match to TRBD1 covers 7 bases. CDR3 length: 18 amino acids. In germline, CDR1 is MNHEY, CDR2 SMNVEV (reference sequence). Unmatched junction bases numbered 11, after V lost 6 bases and J lost 0 bases. CDR3: CASSRLETGSSGANVLTF. DNA for the CDR3: TGTGCCAGCAGCCGCCTCGAGACAGGGAGCTCTGGGGCCAACGTCCTGACTTTC. The complete variable domain, with remaining parts taken from reference TRBV27 and TRBJ2-6, reads EAQVTQNPRYLITVTGKKLTVTCSQNMNHEYMSWYRQDPGLGLRQIYYSMNVEVTDKGDVPEGYKVSRKEKRNFPLILESPSPNQTSLYFCASSRLETGSSGANVLTFGAGSRLTVL.

This clonotype was recorded many times. CDR3 in amino acids: CASSYGTSSTLNTEAFF. CDR3 bases: TGTGCCAGCAGCTACGGGACGAGCTCAACCTTAAACACTGAAGCTTTCTTT. The chain uses TRBV7-2 and TRBJ1-1; a weak D match, TRBD1 (5 bases). CDR1 is SGHTA and CDR2 is FQGNSA in the germline V gene. The CDR3 loop spans 17 amino acids. V was pared by 4 bases and J by 2 bases, with 20 bases between. Variable domain in full (rest from reference TRBV7-2 and TRBJ1-1): GAGVSQSPSNKVTEKGKDVELRCDPISGHTALYWYRQSLGQGLEFLIYFQGNSAPDKSGLPSDRFSAERTGGSVSTLTIQRTQQEDSAVYLCASSYGTSSTLNTEAFFGQGTRLTVV.